The rows below give T cell receptor beta chains drawn from one sample of a study of blood T cells in healthy people across ages. MiXCR, run by TCRdb on the 5' RACE reads, gives a single entry per CDR3 protein. The sample includes roughly 720,000 distinct CDR3 sequences, around half of them seen just once. What was sequenced was blood. Receptors were obtained from a man at least 80 years old in good health. Both conserved end residues are part of each CDR3. A D gene is named only where the DNA matches it firmly. Clone size appears in some rows only: once, few, many, or a class for an expanded clone.

DNA: TGTGCCAGTCGGCCTAGCGGGAGAGCCACAGATACGCAGTATTTT
CDR3: CASRPSGRATDTQYF
size: once
V: TRBV6-5
D: TRBD2
J: TRBJ2-3

DNA: TGTGCCAGCAGCCAATTCCGGGACAGTAGGCTCGAGCAGTACTTC
CDR3: CASSQFRDSRLEQYF
size: few
V: TRBV3-1
D: TRBD1
J: TRBJ2-7

DNA: TGTGCCAGCAGTTTCGACAGGCCCCTAAGTGGAGATACGCAGTATTTT
CDR3: CASSFDRPLSGDTQYF
size: few
V: TRBV6-6
D: -
J: TRBJ2-3

DNA: TGTGCCAGCAGTCTCGACTACCTCAATGAGCAGTTCTTC
CDR3: CASSLDYLNEQFF
size: -
V: TRBV7-3
D: -
J: TRBJ2-1

DNA: TGCGCCAGCAGCGTGGGACAGGGGATGGCCGGGGAGCTGTTTTTT
CDR3: CASSVGQGMAGELFF
size: -
V: TRBV5-1
D: TRBD1
J: TRBJ2-2

DNA: TGCAGTGCTAGAGGTAGCGCGCAAGAGACCCAGTACTTC
CDR3: CSARGSAQETQYF
size: -
V: TRBV20-1
D: -
J: TRBJ2-5

DNA: TGTGCCAGCAGCCCACCCGGTGGGGGGGTCATGACTGAAGCTTTCTTT
CDR3: CASSPPGGGVMTEAFF
size: -
V: TRBV5-5
D: -
J: TRBJ1-1

DNA: TGTGCCAGCTCACGACGGAGCCTCGTAGGCGGGGAGCTGTTTTTT
CDR3: CASSRRSLVGGELFF
size: -
V: TRBV18
D: -
J: TRBJ2-2

DNA: TGCAGTACTGCGGCTTCTAGCACAGATACGCAGTATTTT
CDR3: CSTAASSTDTQYF
size: -
V: TRBV20-1
D: -
J: TRBJ2-3

DNA: TGCGCCAGCAGCCCGTTCTTCGGGACAGGGTCCTACGAGCAGTACTTC
CDR3: CASSPFFGTGSYEQYF
size: few
V: TRBV5-1
D: TRBD1
J: TRBJ2-7

DNA: TGCAGCGTTGAAGGGAACAATGAGCAGTACTTC
CDR3: CSVEGNNEQYF
size: -
V: TRBV29-1
D: -
J: TRBJ2-7

DNA: TGTGCCAGCAGCCAGGGCAGCGGGAGTTTCGAGACCCAGTACTTC
CDR3: CASSQGSGSFETQYF
size: -
V: TRBV3-1
D: TRBD2
J: TRBJ2-5

DNA: TGCGCCAGCAGCTTGGGCCCGGGCCAGAACGATGAGCAGTTCTTC
CDR3: CASSLGPGQNDEQFF
size: few
V: TRBV5-1
D: -
J: TRBJ2-1

DNA: TGCAGTGCTACCGGGGGCGTGGGTGGCTACACCTTC
CDR3: CSATGGVGGYTF
size: -
V: TRBV20-1
D: -
J: TRBJ1-2

DNA: TGTGCCAGCAGCCCCAGGCTAGCGGGAGTGGCACTAGCCAAAAACATTCAGTACTTC
CDR3: CASSPRLAGVALAKNIQYF
size: -
V: TRBV11-2
D: TRBD2
J: TRBJ2-4

DNA: TGTGCCAGCAGTCCGCCGACCACGCGGGAGACCCAGTACTTC
CDR3: CASSPPTTRETQYF
size: -
V: TRBV6-1
D: -
J: TRBJ2-5

DNA: TGTGCCACCAGCCCCCCAGGAGCGGGAGAGACCCAGTACTTC
CDR3: CATSPPGAGETQYF
size: few
V: TRBV24-1
D: -
J: TRBJ2-5

DNA: TGCAGTGCGCCGAGGAGAGGGAGGGGGCGTAATGAGCAGTTCTTC
CDR3: CSAPRRGRGRNEQFF
size: -
V: TRBV20-1
D: -
J: TRBJ2-1

DNA: TGCAGTGCGCGGGGGTTACGATTGATCTACGAGCAGTACTTC
CDR3: CSARGLRLIYEQYF
size: few
V: TRBV20-1
D: TRBD2
J: TRBJ2-7

DNA: TGCGCCAGCAGCTTGCAGGCGACTAGCTCCTACAATGAGCAGTTCTTC
CDR3: CASSLQATSSYNEQFF
size: -
V: TRBV5-1
D: -
J: TRBJ2-1

DNA: TGTGCCAGCAGTTCACGAGCCGGGAGAAGAACAGATACGCAGTATTTT
CDR3: CASSSRAGRRTDTQYF
size: -
V: TRBV6-5
D: -
J: TRBJ2-3

DNA: TGCAGTGCCCCTACCCACACCCTCAATTCACCCCTCCACTTT
CDR3: CSAPTHTLNSPLHF
size: -
V: TRBV20-1
D: -
J: TRBJ1-6

DNA: TGCGCCAGCAGCTACCCCGGGACTAGCGGGGGTAGCACAGATACGCAGTATTTT
CDR3: CASSYPGTSGGSTDTQYF
size: -
V: TRBV5-1
D: TRBD2
J: TRBJ2-3

DNA: TGTGCCAGCTCACGACTACCCTCCTACAATGAGCAGTTCTTC
CDR3: CASSRLPSYNEQFF
size: many
V: TRBV18
D: -
J: TRBJ2-1

DNA: TGCGCCAGCAGAGGGACGTCTCCCAGTGGATACGCGTATTTT
CDR3: CASRGTSPSGYAYF
size: few
V: TRBV5-1
D: -
J: TRBJ2-3

DNA: TGCAGCGTTGACGTGGGGGCGGGAGGGACCTACGATGAGCAGTTCTTC
CDR3: CSVDVGAGGTYDEQFF
size: -
V: TRBV29-1
D: TRBD2
J: TRBJ2-1

DNA: TGCGCTAGCAGCGGAGGGACAGGGGCTACCTACGAGCAGTACTTC
CDR3: CASSGGTGATYEQYF
size: -
V: TRBV5-1
D: TRBD1
J: TRBJ2-7

DNA: TGTGCCAGCAGCGCCCATAGCGGGAGTAGTAATGAGCAGTTCTTC
CDR3: CASSAHSGSSNEQFF
size: -
V: TRBV11-2
D: TRBD2
J: TRBJ2-1

DNA: TGTGCCACCAGCAGTACAGGTTCCCCAACCTATGGCTACACCTTC
CDR3: CATSSTGSPTYGYTF
size: few
V: TRBV15
D: -
J: TRBJ1-2

DNA: TGTGCCACCAGCGGGAGTGGTGGGGCCAACGTCCTGACTTTC
CDR3: CATSGSGGANVLTF
size: few
V: TRBV10-3
D: TRBD2
J: TRBJ2-6

DNA: TGTGCCAGCTCACCACCGTCGCGGGCGGGGACGCAGTTCTTC
CDR3: CASSPPSRAGTQFF
size: few
V: TRBV18
D: -
J: TRBJ2-1

DNA: TGCGCCAGCAGCTTAGGGATCCCTATAGGCACCGGGGAGCTGTTTTTT
CDR3: CASSLGIPIGTGELFF
size: -
V: TRBV5-1
D: -
J: TRBJ2-2

DNA: TGTGCCAGCAGCCGCACCCTTGGCACTGAAGCTTTCTTT
CDR3: CASSRTLGTEAFF
size: few
V: TRBV6-5
D: -
J: TRBJ1-1

DNA: TGTGCCAGCAGCTTAGGGATGGCTAGCGGGAAGTATGGCACGCAGTATTTT
CDR3: CASSLGMASGKYGTQYF
size: few
V: TRBV7-2
D: TRBD2
J: TRBJ2-3

DNA: TGCAGTGCTCCGACAATGAACTCTGGGGCCAACGTCCTGACTTTC
CDR3: CSAPTMNSGANVLTF
size: -
V: TRBV20-1
D: -
J: TRBJ2-6

DNA: TGTGCCAGCAGCGTAGGAGGAGGGGATCCCTACGAGCAGTACTTC
CDR3: CASSVGGGDPYEQYF
size: few
V: TRBV9
D: -
J: TRBJ2-7

DNA: TGCAGTGCTAGTTATCACGCAGGGGGAATTGGCTACACCTTC
CDR3: CSASYHAGGIGYTF
size: few
V: TRBV20-1
D: TRBD1
J: TRBJ1-2

DNA: TGTGCCAGCAGCGTAGACGGGGGGAAACACAATGAGCAGTTCTTC
CDR3: CASSVDGGKHNEQFF
size: -
V: TRBV7-9
D: TRBD2
J: TRBJ2-1

DNA: TGTGCCAGCAGCTCGGCGGCGGCTAGCGGGATCTACGAGCAGTACTTC
CDR3: CASSSAAASGIYEQYF
size: -
V: TRBV7-2
D: TRBD2
J: TRBJ2-7

DNA: TGTGCCAGCAGCGCGGGGACAGGGAGGTACGAGCAGTACTTC
CDR3: CASSAGTGRYEQYF
size: few
V: TRBV9
D: TRBD1
J: TRBJ2-7

DNA: TGTGCCAGCAGCTTTCCGGGACTAGCGGGACTTGATACGCAGTATTTT
CDR3: CASSFPGLAGLDTQYF
size: -
V: TRBV6-2/TRBV6-3
D: TRBD2
J: TRBJ2-3

DNA: TGTGCCAGCATCGACCGGGACGGGTACGAGCAGTACTTC
CDR3: CASIDRDGYEQYF
size: -
V: TRBV21-1
D: -
J: TRBJ2-7

DNA: TGCAGTGCTAGTTCGGGGGCGGGAGGCACAGATACGCAGTATTTT
CDR3: CSASSGAGGTDTQYF
size: once
V: TRBV20-1
D: -
J: TRBJ2-3

DNA: TGTGCCAGCAGCCCAGGGTTCGTGAATATAGATACGCAGTATTTT
CDR3: CASSPGFVNIDTQYF
size: -
V: TRBV6-5
D: -
J: TRBJ2-3

DNA: TGTGCCAGCAGCTGGACACTTGCAACTAATGAAAAACTGTTTTTT
CDR3: CASSWTLATNEKLFF
size: -
V: TRBV6-6
D: -
J: TRBJ1-4

DNA: TGTGCCAGCAGCTTAGATTATCCCCGGAGCTCCTACGAGCAGTACTTC
CDR3: CASSLDYPRSSYEQYF
size: few
V: TRBV7-9
D: -
J: TRBJ2-7

DNA: TGTGCCCCGGGACGGACAGCTTCATATGGCTACACCTTC
CDR3: CAPGRTASYGYTF
size: -
V: TRBV9
D: -
J: TRBJ1-2